These 20 T cell receptor beta chains share one sample of origin, sequenced in a study of blood T cell repertoires in COVID-19. The protocol was immunoSEQ multiplex PCR, while the TCRdb copy is restricted to in-frame clones and leaves out a portion. The sample includes roughly 41,000 clones, around four fifths of them seen just once. Material for sequencing was peripheral blood. Receptor source: a man aged 45-65 years with active COVID-19.

This clone was detected only once. J is TRBJ1-2 and V is TRBV5-1; weak D call: TRBD1 (5 bases). V dropped 2 bases and J dropped 4 bases, with 9 bases sitting between them. The germline V gene has CDR1 SGHRS and CDR2 YFSETQ. The CDR3 runs 13 residues. The CDR3 DNA follows: TGCGCCAGCAGCTTCCCAGGGTCCTATGGCTACACCTTC. Encoded protein: CASSFPGSYGYTF. Full variable domain (remainder filled in from reference TRBV5-1 and TRBJ1-2): KAGVTQTPRYLIKTRGQQVTLSCSPISGHRSVSWYQQTPGQGLQFLFEYFSETQRNKGNFPGRFSGRQFSNSRSEMNVSTLELGDSALYLCASSFPGSYGYTFGSGTRLTVV.

V is TRBV5-1 and J is TRBJ2-5; no clear D. Deletions cut 4 bases from V and 7 bases from J, with 14 bases between. The CDR3 extends over 13 amino acids. In germline, CDR1 is SGHRS, CDR2 YFSETQ. The CDR3, as DNA: TGCGCCAGCAGCGTAGGTTCCCCGGGGACCCAGTACTTC. Amino acids: CASSVGSPGTQYF.

This sequence joins TRBV19 and TRBJ1-1, with 7 bases fitting TRBD1. This CDR3 comprises 14 residues. In germline, CDR1 is LNHDA, CDR2 SQIVND (reference sequence). The V and J ends lost 5 bases and 1 base, in that order; junction bases with no gene match: 4. The CDR3 nucleotides are TGTGCCAGTAGTCTTAGGACAGGGAACACTGAAGCTTTCTTT. This translates into CASSLRTGNTEAFF.

The chain is built from TRBV13 and TRBJ2-1, with D perhaps matching TRBD2 (6 bases). The germline gives CDR1 PRHDT, CDR2 FYEKMQ (reference sequence). V dropped 5 bases and J dropped 1 base, with 12 bases sitting between them. This CDR3 region has 15 residues. The CDR3 sequence: CASSLSGLSYNEQFF. The CDR3, as DNA: TGTGCCAGCAGCCTTTCGGGACTGTCCTACAATGAGCAGTTCTTC.

The chain links TRBV3-1 (or the pseudogene TRBV3-2) to TRBJ1-2; 8 bases fit TRBD1. The CDR3 is 15 amino acids. V lost 1 base to trimming and J lost 4 bases; unmatched junction nucleotides: 5. The V gene's germline CDR1 is LGHDT and CDR2 YNNKEL (reference sequence). The CDR3 reads CASSQGTGLIYGYTF. CDR3 nucleotides: TGTGCCAGCAGCCAAGGGACAGGGTTAATCTATGGCTACACCTTC.

The chain uses TRBV4-3 and TRBJ2-1; the D gene is possibly TRBD2 (5 bases). There are 15 residues in the CDR3. The V gene's germline CDR1 is LGHNA and CDR2 YSLEER. V was pared by 3 bases and J by 0 bases, with 9 bases between. The CDR3 sequence is CASSQDWGSYNEQFF. Here the CDR3 DNA reads TGCGCCAGCAGCCAGGACTGGGGCTCCTACAATGAGCAGTTCTTC.

Only one count was recorded for this clone. V is TRBV4-2 and J is TRBJ2-3, with TRBD2 matching 13 bases. Trimming cost V 3 bases and J 6 bases; bases outside gene matches: 3. In germline, CDR1 is LGHNA, CDR2 YNFKEQ. The CDR3 has 15 residues. The chain's CDR3 is CASSHGTSGADTQYF. Here the CDR3 DNA reads TGTGCCAGCAGCCACGGGACTAGCGGGGCTGATACGCAGTATTTT.

This chain links TRBV2 with TRBJ2-5; D remains unclear. This CDR3 is built from 11 residues. V lost 5 bases, J lost 5 bases, and 6 bases lay in between. Germline loops: CDR1 SNHLY, CDR2 FYNNEI. CDR3 nucleotide sequence: TGTGCCAGCAGTCTAGTGGAGACCCAGTACTTC. This sequence encodes CASSLVETQYF.

This chain uses TRBV19 with TRBJ1-5; a possible D gene is TRBD1 (5 bases). Germline V gene data show CDR1 as LNHDA and CDR2 as SQIVND (reference sequence). The CDR3 runs 13 residues. The V end lost 3 bases, the J end lost 6 bases, and 9 bases lay between the germline ends. This CDR3 is CASSIRVGQPQHF. DNA of the CDR3: TGTGCCAGTAGTATCAGGGTGGGTCAGCCCCAGCATTTT.

The rearrangement joins TRBV19 to TRBJ2-1; the D gene is possibly TRBD1 (6 bases). The CDR3 is made up of 16 amino acids. Per germline, CDR1 LNHDA and CDR2 SQIVND (reference sequence). Trimming cost V 3 bases and J 7 bases, with 19 bases left between them. The CDR3 nucleotides are TGTGCCAGTAGTATCTCGGGCCAGGGGATAGAAAATGAGCAGTTCTTC. Its translation is CASSISGQGIENEQFF.

The V call is TRBV10-3, the J call TRBJ2-1, with 8 bases identical to TRBD1. This CDR3 contains 15 residues. Unmatched junction bases numbered 9, after V lost 7 bases and J lost 4 bases. Germline CDR1 and CDR2: ENHRY and SYGVKD. The CDR3 region has the DNA TGTGCCATCAACGCCGGGACAGGAGGGTACAATGAGCAGTTCTTC. It translates to CAINAGTGGYNEQFF.

The chain uses TRBV10-3 and TRBJ1-5, with D maybe TRBD1 (6 bases). Trimming shortened V by 10 bases and J by 1 base, and 11 bases separated the two germline ends. Germline V CDR1 and CDR2: ENHRY, SYGVKD. The CDR3 extends over 13 amino acids. The CDR3 nucleotides read TGTGCCACCGGGGGGCTGAGCAATCAGCCCCAGCATTTT. Amino acids: CATGGLSNQPQHF.

The chain carries TRBV6-5 and TRBJ2-5; TRBD2 aligns across 8 bases. Trimming at V came to 6 bases and at J to 0 bases, leaving 3 bases not matched to a gene. This CDR3 contains 14 residues. Germline lookup yields CDR1 MNHEY and CDR2 SVGAGI. CDR3 amino acids: CASSQLADQETQYF. The CDR3 DNA is TGTGCCAGCAGCCAACTAGCGGACCAAGAGACCCAGTACTTC.

V gene TRBV5-1 combines with J gene TRBJ1-2; 8 bases match TRBD1. V was clipped by 3 bases and J by 8 bases; unmatched bases: 3. Germline lookup yields CDR1 SGHRS and CDR2 YFSETQ. The CDR3 has 12 amino acids. The CDR3 nucleotides are TGCGCCAGCAGCTCCCAGGGGGCCGGCTACACCTTC. This gives the protein CASSSQGAGYTF.

V and J are TRBV2 and TRBJ1-1, with TRBD1 matching over 10 bases. Germline loops: CDR1 SNHLY, CDR2 FYNNEI. The J segment lost 3 bases and the V segment lost 8 bases, leaving 3 bases of the junction unmatched. The CDR3 loop spans 13 amino acids. As DNA, the CDR3 is TGTGCCAGCTCAGGACAGGGGGACACTGAAGCTTTCTTT. Translated: CASSGQGDTEAFF.

The V and J genes are TRBV6-5 and TRBJ1-2; possible D gene TRBD1, 6 bases. CDR3 length: 13 residues. CDR1 and CDR2 from the germline V gene are MNHEY and SVGAGI. V lost 4 bases, J lost 6 bases, and 12 bases lay in between. As DNA, the CDR3 is TGTGCCAGCAGTTCCGACAGGATCAATGGCTACACCTTC. It translates to CASSSDRINGYTF.

The sample holds a few counts of this clone. The chain recombines TRBV27 with TRBJ1-2; the D gene is possibly TRBD1 (5 bases). The length of the CDR3 is 16 residues. The germline CDR1 and CDR2 sequences are MNHEY and SMNVEV (reference sequence). V lost 0 bases, J lost 4 bases, and 15 bases lay in between. The CDR3 nucleotides are TGTGCCAGCAGTTTATCGCCAGGGTCCCCTACCTATGGCTACACCTTC. Its protein product is CASSLSPGSPTYGYTF.

The CDR3 nucleotides are TGTGCCAGCAGTCTAACGGACATGATGGTACCAGATACGCAGTATTTT. Its protein is CASSLTDMMVPDTQYF. The chain recombines TRBV27 with TRBJ2-3, with D possibly being TRBD1 (5 bases). V lost 5 bases to trimming and J lost 4 bases, with 19 bases between them. CDR1 MNHEY and CDR2 SMNVEV come from the germline V gene (reference sequence). CDR3 length: 16 amino acids.

V gene TRBV24-1 combines with J gene TRBJ2-3; D may be TRBD2 (6 bases). V was pared by 2 bases and J by 4 bases, with 6 bases between. The germline gives CDR1 KGHDR, CDR2 SFDVKD. The CDR3 loop spans 13 amino acids. The CDR3 region has the DNA TGTGCCACCAGTGATTCGGGGGCAGATACGCAGTATTTT. This translates into CATSDSGADTQYF.

This clone was seen a handful of times. The chain joins TRBV7-2 to TRBJ2-7; 12 nucleotides agree with TRBD2. The CDR3 loop spans 17 amino acids. V lost 5 bases to trimming and J lost 5 bases; unmatched junction nucleotides: 13. CDR1 SGHTA and CDR2 FQGNSA come from the germline V gene. The CDR3 DNA sequence: TGTGCCAGCAGCCTAGGGGCTAGCGGGGGGGCCGTCCACGAGCAGTACTTC. The encoded protein is CASSLGASGGAVHEQYF.